Here is one T cell receptor beta chain with its context. Its antigen is currently unknown. The sample belongs to a study of OX40 agonist ivuxolimab in advanced cancers. Points from the study as a whole: Relatively little clonal expansion, among the lowest observed, appeared in partial responders at 0.1-3.0 mg/kg.

Germline-derived CDR1 and CDR2 are GTSNPN and SVGIG (reference sequence). V was cut by 0 bases and J by 4 bases, with 7 bases left in between. The CDR3 totals 13 residues. Libraries were prepared by immunoSEQ multiplex PCR; TCRdb keeps only in-frame clonotypes and omits some of them. The table includes about 80,000 clones, 94% detected once. Specimen: CD4+ or CD8+ T cells sorted from blood, collected in a trial of the OX40 agonist ivuxolimab. V usage is TRBV30 and J usage is TRBJ1-3; D remains ambiguous. The receptor comes from an adult with an advanced solid tumor such as melanoma, head and neck, liver or kidney cancer. The DNA of the CDR3 is TGTGCCTGGAGTGTAACCACAGGAAACACCATATATTTT. This sequence encodes CAWSVTTGNTIYF.